The present entry profiles one T cell receptor beta chain with its context. The CDR3 consists of 18 residues. V lost 4 bases, J lost 0 bases, and 21 bases lay in between. Germline assignment: CDR1 ENHRY and CDR2 SYGVKD. In the source study's methods: Amplified reference gene primers provided the basis for estimating nucleated cell counts. Produced via immunoSEQ multiplex PCR; TCRdb's table is partial and in-frame only. V and J calls and clone size are copied from that table; D and trimming were computed from the DNA. The table lists 45,000 to 60,000 clones, less than 85% of them singletons. The data were taken from a study of blood T cell repertoires in COVID-19. Study-wide background: Nucleic acid was either cDNA or gDNA, and it came from T cells, B-cell-depleted T cells, or PBMCs.

This sequence joins TRBV10-3 and TRBJ1-2; D ambiguous. The sample comprised peripheral blood. This receptor was taken from a human donor in a cohort sampled during active COVID-19. CDR3 nucleotide sequence: TGTGCCATCAGTGGAAGAGAGGGTAACGAGGGTGCTAACTATGGCTACACCTTC. Protein product: CAISGREGNEGANYGYTF.